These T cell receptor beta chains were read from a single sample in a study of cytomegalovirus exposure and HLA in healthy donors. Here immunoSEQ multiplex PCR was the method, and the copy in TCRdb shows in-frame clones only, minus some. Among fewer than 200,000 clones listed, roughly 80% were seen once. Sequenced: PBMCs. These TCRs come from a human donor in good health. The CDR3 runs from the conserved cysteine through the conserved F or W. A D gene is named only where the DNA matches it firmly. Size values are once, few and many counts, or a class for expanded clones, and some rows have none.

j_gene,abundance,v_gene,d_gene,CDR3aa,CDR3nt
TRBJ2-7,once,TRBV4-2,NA,CASSQDSRPGYEQYF,TGTGCCAGCAGCCAAGACAGTAGACCAGGGTACGAGCAGTACTTC
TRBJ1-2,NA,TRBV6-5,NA,CASSYMGQIYGYTF,TGTGCCAGCAGTTACATGGGCCAAATCTATGGCTACACCTTC
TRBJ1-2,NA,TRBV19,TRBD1,CASSVDRGLYGYTF,TGTGCCAGTAGTGTTGACAGGGGGCTGTATGGCTACACCTTC
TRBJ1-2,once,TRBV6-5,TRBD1,CASSGRDRGRCGYTF,TGTGCCAGCAGCGGCCGGGACAGGGGGCGTTGTGGCTACACCTTC
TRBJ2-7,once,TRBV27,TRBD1,CASSSRGQANLREQYF,TGTGCCAGCAGCTCCCGAGGACAGGCTAACCTTCGCGAGCAGTACTTC
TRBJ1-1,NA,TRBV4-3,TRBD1,CASSQTGGSAFF,TGCGCCAGCAGCCAAACAGGGGGCTCAGCTTTCTTT
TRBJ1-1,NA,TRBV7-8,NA,CASSPSDRNTEAFF,TGTGCCAGCAGCCCCTCTGACAGGAACACTGAAGCTTTCTTT
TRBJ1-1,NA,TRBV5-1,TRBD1,CASSLEQGAVEAFF,TGCGCCAGCAGCTTGGAACAGGGGGCTGTTGAAGCTTTCTTT
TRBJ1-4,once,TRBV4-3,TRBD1,CASSQMTGPNEKLFF,TGCGCCAGCAGCCAAATGACAGGGCCCAATGAAAAACTGTTTTTT
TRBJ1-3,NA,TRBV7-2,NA,CASSLNSGVSGNTIYF,TGTGCCAGCAGCTTAAACTCCGGGGTGTCTGGAAACACCATATATTTT
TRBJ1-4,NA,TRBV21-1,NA,CASSKAHPQVEKLFF,TGTGCCAGCAGCAAGGCCCACCCACAGGTTGAAAAACTGTTTTTT
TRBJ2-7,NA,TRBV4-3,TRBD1,CASSPYGDRDNHEQYF,TGCGCCAGCAGCCCTTATGGGGACAGGGATAACCACGAGCAGTACTTC
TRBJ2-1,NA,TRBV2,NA,CARGGDQYNEQFF,TGTGCCAGAGGAGGCGATCAATACAATGAGCAGTTCTTC
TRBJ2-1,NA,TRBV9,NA,CASSVGGDNEQFF,TGTGCCAGCAGCGTAGGGGGGGACAATGAGCAGTTCTTC
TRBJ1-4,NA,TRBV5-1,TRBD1,CASSTNARQGFTNEKLFF,TGCGCCAGCAGCACTAACGCCCGACAGGGTTTCACTAATGAAAAACTGTTTTTT
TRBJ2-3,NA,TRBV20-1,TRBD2,CSARGGDTQYF,TGCAGTGCCCGGGGGGGAGATACGCAGTATTTT